The 25 T cell receptor beta chains below come from one sample, sequenced in a study of blood T cell repertoires in COVID-19. TCRdb's table, derived via immunoSEQ multiplex PCR, lists solely in-frame clones and lacks some. The sample has about 200,000 clones; approximately 80% are singletons. Input material: peripheral blood. These receptors all come from a man aged 60-69 years with COVID-19, enrolled during active disease.

The gene calls are TRBV18 and TRBJ2-3; D unclear. Deletions cut 4 bases from V and 9 bases from J, with 5 bases between. Germline assignment: CDR1 KGHSH and CDR2 LQKENI. The CDR3 contains 10 residues. This chain's CDR3 is CASSHPTQYF. CDR3 nucleotides: TGTGCCAGCTCACATCCGACGCAGTATTTT. Using reference TRBV18 and TRBJ2-3 for the parts outside the CDR3, the full variable domain is NAGVMQNPRHLVRRRGQEARLRCSPMKGHSHVYWYRQLPEEGLKFMVYLQKENIIDESGMPKERFSAEFPKEGPSILRIQQVVRGDSAAYFCASSHPTQYFGPGTRLTVL.

V is TRBV5-5 and J is TRBJ2-3, with TRBD2 as a possible D gene (6 bases). CDR1 is SGHKS and CDR2 is YYEKEE in the germline V gene (reference sequence). CDR3 size: 14 residues. Trimming removed 4 bases at V and 2 bases at J, with 11 bases between. In DNA, the CDR3 is TGTGCCAGCAGCCCTACTAGCCTCACAGATACGCAGTATTTT. Its protein product is CASSPTSLTDTQYF. The full variable domain, with the rest looked up from reference TRBV5-5 and TRBJ2-3, is DAGVTQSPTHLIKTRGQQVTLRCSPISGHKSVSWYQQVLGQGPQFIFQYYEKEERGRGNFPDRFSARQFPNYSSELNVNALLLGDSALYLCASSPTSLTDTQYFGPGTRLTVL.

This sequence joins TRBV18 and TRBJ2-7; 10 positions match TRBD1. V shed 4 bases, J shed 5 bases, and the junction held 5 bases outside the gene matches. The length of the CDR3 is 14 residues. Germline CDR1 is KGHSH and CDR2 is LQKENI. CDR3 residues: CASSQRDRGHEQYF. In DNA form, the CDR3 reads TGTGCCAGCTCACAACGGGACAGGGGACACGAGCAGTACTTC.

V gene TRBV7-3 combines with J gene TRBJ1-3; 9 nucleotides line up with TRBD1. Trimming took 5 bases from V and 4 from J; bases not matched to a gene: 3. CDR3 length: 14 amino acids. Germline V gives CDR1 SGHTA, CDR2 FQGTGA. This chain's CDR3 is CASSPGTGGNTIYF. The CDR3 coding sequence is TGTGCCAGCAGCCCCGGGACAGGGGGAAACACCATATATTTT.

This rearrangement joins TRBV11-2 to TRBJ2-1; a weak D match, TRBD1 (6 bases). From germline, CDR1 is SGHAT and CDR2 FQNNGV. The CDR3 spans 13 residues. V was trimmed by 5 bases and J by 5 bases, leaving 10 bases between them. The CDR3 DNA reads TGTGCCAGCAGCCTGGACAGAAACAATGAGCAGTTCTTC. As protein: CASSLDRNNEQFF. Drawing the rest from reference TRBV11-2 and TRBJ2-1, the complete variable domain is EAGVAQSPRYKIIEKRQSVAFWCNPISGHATLYWYQQILGQGPKLLIQFQNNGVVDDSQLPKDRFSAERLKGVDSTLKIQPAKLEDSAVYLCASSLDRNNEQFFGPGTRLTVL.

The chain joins TRBV7-2 to TRBJ1-4, with 10 bases lining up with TRBD1. Germline CDR1 is SGHTA and CDR2 is FQGNSA. V trimming: 5 bases; J trimming: 10 bases; junction bases outside the gene matches: 7. CDR3 length: 14 residues. The CDR3 sequence: CASSPGQGTVKLFF. The CDR3 coding sequence is TGTGCCAGCAGCCCGGGACAGGGGACGGTAAAACTGTTTTTT.

This chain uses TRBV4-3 with TRBJ1-2; D remains unclear. The length of the CDR3 is 15 residues. CDR1 and CDR2 from the germline V gene are LGHNA and YSLEER. V lost 0 bases, J lost 8 bases, and 16 bases lay in between. The CDR3 here is CASSQDGRPGGGYTF. Written as DNA, the CDR3 is TGCGCCAGCAGCCAAGATGGAAGGCCCGGAGGAGGCTACACCTTC.

V usage is TRBV30 and J usage is TRBJ2-7, with D perhaps TRBD2 (6 bases). Germline assignment: CDR1 GTSNPN and CDR2 SVGIG (reference sequence). The ends were cut back, 1 base at V and 2 bases at J, with 12 bases in the middle. This CDR3 is 14 amino acids long. The CDR3 region is CAWSAAGLPYEQYF. The CDR3 bases are TGTGCCTGGAGTGCAGCGGGTTTGCCCTACGAGCAGTACTTC.

This sequence joins TRBV2 and TRBJ2-1; 12 bases are a match to TRBD2. J gave up 0 bases and V 4 bases, and 10 bases lay outside the gene matches. The length of the CDR3 is 19 residues. The germline gives CDR1 SNHLY, CDR2 FYNNEI. CDR3 in amino acids: CASSGAKLAGGSSYNEQFF. The CDR3 nucleotides are TGTGCCAGCAGTGGAGCGAAACTAGCGGGAGGAAGCTCCTACAATGAGCAGTTCTTC.

Only one count was recorded for this clone. The chain is built from TRBV6-2 or TRBV6-3 and TRBJ1-5; D remains ambiguous. Trimming shortened V by 0 bases and J by 1 base, and 13 bases separated the two germline ends. The CDR3 totals 17 residues. CDR1 and CDR2 from the germline V gene are MNHEY and SVGEGT. CDR3 sequence: CASSYSSHIFSNQPQHF. The CDR3 coding sequence is TGTGCCAGCAGTTACTCGAGTCATATCTTCAGCAATCAGCCCCAGCATTTT.

The chain has TRBV5-1 and TRBJ1-2; D might be TRBD1 (5 bases). The germline CDR1 and CDR2 sequences are SGHRS and YFSETQ. The CDR3 runs to 13 residues. The V end was cut by 7 bases, the J end by 8 bases, with 18 bases between. Here the CDR3 reads CASGPGPGGGYTF. DNA for the CDR3: TGCGCCAGCGGGCCCGGGCCGGGGGGAGGCTACACCTTC.

This chain uses TRBV18 with TRBJ2-7, with unresolved D. The CDR3 is 14 amino acids. V dropped 0 bases and J dropped 0 bases, with 6 bases sitting between them. The germline gives CDR1 KGHSH, CDR2 LQKENI. The CDR3: CASSPPTGSYEQYF. CDR3 nucleotide sequence: TGTGCCAGCTCACCACCTACCGGCTCCTACGAGCAGTACTTC.

V usage is TRBV4-1 and J usage is TRBJ1-2; possible D gene TRBD1, 5 bases. V shed 0 bases and J shed 3 bases, with 11 bases lying between them. The CDR3 is 15 amino acids. The V gene's germline CDR1 is MGHRA and CDR2 YSYEKL. The CDR3 loop reads CASSQDNAGYYGYTF. CDR3 in DNA: TGCGCCAGCAGCCAAGATAATGCAGGGTACTATGGCTACACCTTC.

The V and J genes are TRBV6-5 and TRBJ1-5; the D is unclear. The CDR3 is made up of 13 amino acids. CDR1 is MNHEY and CDR2 is SVGAGI in the germline V gene. Trimming removed 6 bases at V and 0 bases at J, with 6 bases between. For the CDR3, the DNA is TGTGCCAGCAGACTAAATAGCAATCAGCCCCAGCATTTT. It is translated as CASRLNSNQPQHF.

V is TRBV11-2 and J is TRBJ1-2, with TRBD1 identical over 7 bases. CDR1 SGHAT and CDR2 FQNNGV come from the germline V gene. The CDR3 loop spans 15 amino acids. Unmatched junction bases numbered 12, after V lost 4 bases and J lost 7 bases. The CDR3 spells CASSSEGRQGVGYTF. CDR3 nucleotide sequence: TGTGCCAGCAGCTCAGAGGGTCGACAGGGAGTTGGCTACACCTTC.

V is TRBV28 and J is TRBJ2-3; 13 positions match TRBD2. Per germline, CDR1 MDHEN and CDR2 SYDVKM. CDR3 length equals 14 residues. The V and J ends lost 8 bases and 6 bases, in that order; junction bases with no gene match: 5. The chain's CDR3 is CASWTSGSGDTQYF. The CDR3 region has the DNA TGTGCCAGCTGGACTAGCGGGAGTGGGGATACGCAGTATTTT.

The chain couples TRBV28 to TRBJ1-2; tentative D call: TRBD1 (6 bases). From germline, CDR1 is MDHEN and CDR2 SYDVKM. Between the trimmed V and J ends, which lost 3 bases and 2 bases, there was a span of 13 bases. The CDR3 consists of 15 residues. CDR3: CASSLPRTANYGYTF. Here the CDR3 DNA reads TGTGCCAGCAGTTTGCCCCGGACAGCAAACTATGGCTACACCTTC.

The gene calls are TRBV5-1 and TRBJ2-1; 10 nucleotides line up with TRBD1. From germline, CDR1 is SGHRS and CDR2 YFSETQ. This CDR3 contains 17 residues. Germline trimming cut 0 bases from V and 3 bases from J; bases unmatched to any gene: 6. In nucleotides, the CDR3 is TGCGCCAGCAGCTTGGGTTCCGGGACAGGGGTCTACAATGAGCAGTTCTTC. Its translation: CASSLGSGTGVYNEQFF.

Only one count was recorded for this clone. The chain combines TRBV5-1 with TRBJ1-4, with D tentatively TRBD1 (5 bases). Germline CDR1 SGHRS, CDR2 YFSETQ. The CDR3 is made up of 13 amino acids. Trimming shortened V by 4 bases and J by 10 bases, and 14 bases separated the two germline ends. This CDR3 is CASSGGSGGKLFF. The CDR3 nucleotides are TGCGCCAGCAGCGGGGGATCGGGGGGAAAACTGTTTTTT.

This chain uses TRBV28 with TRBJ1-2, with 9 bases that match TRBD1. Germline V gene lookup returns CDR1 MDHEN and CDR2 SYDVKM. V shed 4 bases, J shed 7 bases, and the junction held 13 bases outside the gene matches. The CDR3 spans 16 residues. The CDR3 bases are TGTGCCAGCAGTTCCACAGGGACAGGGCGGGGGGTTGGCTACACCTTC. Amino acids: CASSSTGTGRGVGYTF.

For this clone: Different DNA sequences within this sample yield the same CDR3. The chain links TRBV18 to TRBJ1-1, with D perhaps matching TRBD1 (5 bases). CDR3 size: 13 residues. Germline assignment: CDR1 KGHSH and CDR2 LQKENI. V lost 6 bases and J lost 0, with 8 bases in between. The CDR3 DNA reads TGTGCCAGCTCTGGACAAATGAACACTGAAGCTTTCTTT. Residues: CASSGQMNTEAFF.

CDR3 loop: CAWRGTYGNIQYF. CDR3 DNA: TGTGCCTGGAGGGGGACTTATGGGAACATTCAGTACTTC. The rearrangement uses TRBV30 and TRBJ2-4; a weak D match, TRBD2 (6 bases). Trimming took 3 bases from V and 7 from J, leaving 13 bases between them. The CDR3 covers 13 residues. The germline gives CDR1 GTSNPN, CDR2 SVGIG (reference sequence).

The chain is built from TRBV10-3 and TRBJ1-3; 7 nucleotides match TRBD1. In germline, CDR1 is ENHRY, CDR2 SYGVKD. CDR3 length: 12 residues. After removal of 8 bases from V and 3 bases from J, the junction contained 1 base not matched to a gene. CDR3 loop: CAIRDSGNTIYF. The CDR3 DNA reads as TGTGCCATCCGGGACAGTGGAAACACCATATATTTT.

V and J are TRBV29-1 and TRBJ1-1; TRBD1 might be the D (5 bases). With 7 bases removed from V and 1 base from J, the gap between germline ends came to 10 bases. Germline V gene data show CDR1 as SQVTM and CDR2 as ANQGSEA. This CDR3 comprises 12 residues. CDR3 nucleotide sequence: TGCAGCGGTGACAGTAAGAACACTGAAGCTTTCTTT. Translated: CSGDSKNTEAFF.

The chain carries TRBV7-3 and TRBJ1-1; 7 positions match TRBD1. V was clipped by 4 bases and J by 6 bases; unmatched bases: 8. The CDR3 runs to 14 residues. Germline loops: CDR1 SGHTA, CDR2 FQGTGA. The CDR3 here is CASSSTGVAAEAFF. The DNA of the CDR3 is TGTGCCAGCAGCTCCACAGGGGTCGCGGCTGAAGCTTTCTTT.